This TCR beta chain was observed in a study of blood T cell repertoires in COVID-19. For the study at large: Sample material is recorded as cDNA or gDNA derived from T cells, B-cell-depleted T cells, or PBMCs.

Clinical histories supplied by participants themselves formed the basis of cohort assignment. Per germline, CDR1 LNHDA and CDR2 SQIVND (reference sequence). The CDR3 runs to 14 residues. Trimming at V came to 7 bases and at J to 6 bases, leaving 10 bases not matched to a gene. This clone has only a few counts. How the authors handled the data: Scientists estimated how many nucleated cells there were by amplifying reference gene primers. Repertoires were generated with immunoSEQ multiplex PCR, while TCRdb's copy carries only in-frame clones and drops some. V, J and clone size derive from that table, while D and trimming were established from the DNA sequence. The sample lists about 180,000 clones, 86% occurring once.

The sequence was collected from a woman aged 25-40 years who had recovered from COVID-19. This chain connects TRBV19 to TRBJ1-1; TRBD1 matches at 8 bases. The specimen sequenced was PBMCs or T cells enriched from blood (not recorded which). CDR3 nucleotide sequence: TGTGCCAGTACCCCGGACAGGGCGATCGCTGAAGCTTTCTTT. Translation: CASTPDRAIAEAFF.